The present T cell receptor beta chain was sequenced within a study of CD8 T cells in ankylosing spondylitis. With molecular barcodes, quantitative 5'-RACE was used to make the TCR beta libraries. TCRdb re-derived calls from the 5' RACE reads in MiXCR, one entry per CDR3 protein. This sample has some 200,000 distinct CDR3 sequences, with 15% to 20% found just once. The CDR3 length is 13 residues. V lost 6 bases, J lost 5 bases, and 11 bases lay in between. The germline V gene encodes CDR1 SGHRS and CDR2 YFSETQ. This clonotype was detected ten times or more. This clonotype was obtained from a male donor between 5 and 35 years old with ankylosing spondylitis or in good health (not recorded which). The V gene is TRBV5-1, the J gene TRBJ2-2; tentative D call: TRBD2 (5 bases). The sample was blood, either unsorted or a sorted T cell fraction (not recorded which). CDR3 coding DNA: TGCGCCAGCACCCCCTCGGGAACCGGGGAGCTGTTTTTT. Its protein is CASTPSGTGELFF.